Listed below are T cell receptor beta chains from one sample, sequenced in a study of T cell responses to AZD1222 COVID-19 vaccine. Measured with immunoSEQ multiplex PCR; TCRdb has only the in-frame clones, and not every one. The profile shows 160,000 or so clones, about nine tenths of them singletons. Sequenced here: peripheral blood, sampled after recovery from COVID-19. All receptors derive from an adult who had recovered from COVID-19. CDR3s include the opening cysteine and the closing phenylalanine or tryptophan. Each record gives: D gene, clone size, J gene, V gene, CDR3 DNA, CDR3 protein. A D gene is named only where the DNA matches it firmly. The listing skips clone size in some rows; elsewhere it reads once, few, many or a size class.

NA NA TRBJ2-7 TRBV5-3 TGTGCCAGAAGCGTCAGCTCCTACGAGCAGTACTTC CARSVSSYEQYF
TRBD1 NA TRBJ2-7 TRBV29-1 TGCAGCGTTGAAGATCGGACAGGGAGCACCTACGAGCAGTACTTC CSVEDRTGSTYEQYF
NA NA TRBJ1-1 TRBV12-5 TGTGCTAGCGGTTTGGGGGGTGCTCGGAAAGCTTTCTTT CASGLGGARKAFF
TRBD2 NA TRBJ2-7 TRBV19 TGTGCCAGTAGTAGGGGGACTAGCGGTTCATATTACGAGCAGTACTTC CASSRGTSGSYYEQYF
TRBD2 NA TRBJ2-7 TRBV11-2 TGTGCCAGCAGCTTAACGAGCGGGAGGGCCTACGAGCAGTACTTC CASSLTSGRAYEQYF
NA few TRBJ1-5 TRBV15 TGTGCCACCAGCAGAGGACCGGGCTCATATCAGCCCCAGCATTTT CATSRGPGSYQPQHF
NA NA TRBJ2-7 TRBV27 TGTGCCAGCAGTTTATCGGACAGATTACAATACGAGCAGTACTTC CASSLSDRLQYEQYF
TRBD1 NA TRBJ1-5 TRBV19 TGTGCCAGTAGTATAGGACAGGGCTCCCTCTATCAGCCCCAGCATTTT CASSIGQGSLYQPQHF
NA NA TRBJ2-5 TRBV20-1 TGCAGTGCTGGGGAGACCCAGTACTTC CSAGETQYF
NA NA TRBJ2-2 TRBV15 TGTGCCACCAGCAGAGTCAAACTGGGCGGGGAGCTGTTTTTT CATSRVKLGGELFF
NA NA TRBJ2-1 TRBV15 TGTGCCACCAGCAGAGAGCGGACCCTACCCTACAATGAGCAGTTCTTC CATSRERTLPYNEQFF
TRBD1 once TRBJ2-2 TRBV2 TGTGCCAGCATGAGGAGGACAGGGAACACCGGGGAGCTGTTTTTT CASMRRTGNTGELFF
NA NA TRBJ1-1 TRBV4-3 TGCGCCAGCAGCCAAAGTCAGCTACTTAACACTGAAGCTTTCTTT CASSQSQLLNTEAFF
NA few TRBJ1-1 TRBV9 TGTGCCAGCACTCAGCTGGCGGGTTTGAACACTGAAGCTTTCTTT CASTQLAGLNTEAFF
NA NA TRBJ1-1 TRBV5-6 TGTGCCAGCAGACACCGCCGGCGGGTTGACACTGAAGCTTTCTTT CASRHRRRVDTEAFF
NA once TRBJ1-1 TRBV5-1 TGCGCCAGCAGCTTGGCCGGCGCTTCCTTGAACACTGAAGCTTTCTTT CASSLAGASLNTEAFF
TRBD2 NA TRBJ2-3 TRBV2 TGTGCCAGCAAGTGGCGGGGGGGCACAGATACGCAGTATTTT CASKWRGGTDTQYF
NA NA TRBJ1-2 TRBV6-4 TGTGCCAGCAGTGAGACAGCCAACTATGGCTACACCTTC CASSETANYGYTF
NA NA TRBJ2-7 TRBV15 TGTGCCACCAGCAGCCCCGGGACTTCCTACGAGCAGTACTTC CATSSPGTSYEQYF
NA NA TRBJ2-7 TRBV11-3 TGTGCCAGCAGCTTAGCGTTGGCAGGGATCCCCGGGGAGCAGTACTTC CASSLALAGIPGEQYF
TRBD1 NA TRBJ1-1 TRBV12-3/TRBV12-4 TGTGCCAGCAGCTCCGACAGGGGAGCTTTCTTT CASSSDRGAFF
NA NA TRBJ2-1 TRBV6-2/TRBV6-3 TGTGCCAGCAGTTACTCGTATCGAACTGAGCAGTTCTTC CASSYSYRTEQFF
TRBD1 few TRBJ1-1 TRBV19 TGTGCCAGTAGTAAGGCAGGGGGGGGCTCTGAAGCTTTCTTT CASSKAGGGSEAFF
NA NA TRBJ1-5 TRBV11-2 TGTGCCAGCAGTCGCCAAGGGTCTCAGCCCCAGCATTTT CASSRQGSQPQHF
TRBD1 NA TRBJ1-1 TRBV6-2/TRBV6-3 TGTGCCAGCAGTTCTCGGGACAGGGATTTTATGGGCACTGAAGCTTTCTTT CASSSRDRDFMGTEAFF
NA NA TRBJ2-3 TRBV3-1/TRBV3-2 TGTGCCAGCAGCCAATTCATCGCAGATACGCAGTATTTT CASSQFIADTQYF
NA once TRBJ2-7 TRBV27 TGTGCCAGCAGTCACCGGGACCACAGCTCCTACGAGCAGTACTTC CASSHRDHSSYEQYF
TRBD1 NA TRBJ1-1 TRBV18 TGTGCCAGCTCACCTAGGGATTCAGGGGGGAACACTGAAGCTTTCTTT CASSPRDSGGNTEAFF
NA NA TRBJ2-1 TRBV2 TGTGCCAGCAGGCTCGACAGGTTCGAGGAGCAGTTCTTC CASRLDRFEEQFF